These 27 T cell receptor beta chains were sequenced from one sample in a study of somatic mutations in cytotoxic T cells in rheumatoid arthritis. Sequenced by immunoSEQ multiplex PCR; TCRdb stores in-frame clones only, minus some. The sample holds around 16,000 clones; around 77% are singletons and the top ten take about 10%. The specimen was CD8+ T cells sorted from blood. These receptors all stem from an adult with rheumatoid arthritis.

This sequence joins TRBV5-1 and TRBJ2-1; D is perhaps TRBD1 (5 bases). Germline CDR1 SGHRS, CDR2 YFSETQ. Trimming took 2 bases from V and 9 from J, leaving 9 bases between them. The CDR3 has 12 residues. As DNA, the CDR3 is TGCGCCAGCAGCTTCCAGGGTGGTGAGCAGTTCTTC. The encoded protein is CASSFQGGEQFF. The full variable domain, rest sourced from reference TRBV5-1 and TRBJ2-1, is KAGVTQTPRYLIKTRGQQVTLSCSPISGHRSVSWYQQTPGQGLQFLFEYFSETQRNKGNFPGRFSGRQFSNSRSEMNVSTLELGDSALYLCASSFQGGEQFFGPGTRLTVL.

This clone was seen more than once but under ten times. The chain employs TRBV7-8 and TRBJ2-1, with no clear D. Germline V lookup: CDR1 SGHVS, CDR2 FQNEAQ. This CDR3 has 13 residues. Trimming shortened V by 2 bases and J by 8 bases, and 10 bases separated the two germline ends. The CDR3 spells CASSLWDGDEQFF. The CDR3 nucleotides are TGTGCCAGCAGCTTATGGGATGGGGATGAGCAGTTCTTC. Using reference TRBV7-8 and TRBJ2-1 for the parts outside the CDR3, the full variable domain is GAGVSQSPRYKVAKRGQDVALRCDPISGHVSLFWYQQALGQGPEFLTYFQNEAQLDKSGLPSDRFFAERPEGSVSTLKIQRTQQEDSAVYLCASSLWDGDEQFFGPGTRLTVL.

This chain uses TRBV4-1 with TRBJ2-3, with D perhaps matching TRBD1 (5 bases). Between the trimmed V and J ends, which lost 1 base and 6 bases, there was a span of 5 bases. This CDR3 contains 12 residues. The germline V gene has CDR1 MGHRA and CDR2 YSYEKL. The CDR3: CASSQGQDTQYF. The DNA of the CDR3 is TGCGCCAGCAGCCAAGGACAGGATACGCAGTATTTT.

The chain's CDR3 is CAISDPGGSYNSPLHF. DNA of the CDR3: TGTGCCATCAGTGACCCTGGGGGATCCTATAATTCACCCCTCCACTTT. The chain uses TRBV10-3 and TRBJ1-6, with D possibly being TRBD1 (5 bases). V was pared by 3 bases and J by 1 base, with 10 bases between. The CDR3 has 16 amino acids. Looked up from germline, CDR1 is ENHRY and CDR2 is SYGVKD.

The gene calls are TRBV7-6 and TRBJ2-7; maybe TRBD1 (7 bases). The germline CDR1 and CDR2 sequences are SGHVS and FNYEAQ. This CDR3 has 16 residues. Deletions cut 1 base from V and 2 bases from J, with 15 bases between. CDR3 in DNA: TGTGCCAGCAGCTTAGGTGGGGGGACAGCAACCTACGAGCAGTACTTC. Amino acids: CASSLGGGTATYEQYF.

The chain links TRBV6-4 to TRBJ2-1, with 12 nucleotides matching TRBD2. V gave up 6 bases and J gave up 7 bases; unmatched junction bases: 7. The CDR3 has 15 residues. Germline V lookup: CDR1 MRHNA, CDR2 SNTAGT. The CDR3 region has the DNA TGTGCCAGCAGAATATCTAGCGGGGGGGCGAATGAGCAGTTCTTC. It translates to CASRISSGGANEQFF.

The rearrangement uses TRBV27 and TRBJ2-3, with D tentatively TRBD2 (6 bases). Trimming left V 4 bases short and J 2 bases short, with 16 bases between. Germline assignment: CDR1 MNHEY and CDR2 SMNVEV (reference sequence). The CDR3 sequence is 16 residues long. The CDR3 region has the DNA TGTGCCAGCAGTTACGCTCCGGACTATTCCACAGATACGCAGTATTTT. Amino acids: CASSYAPDYSTDTQYF.

The CDR3: CASSLASGGWGRIGSNTGELFF. The CDR3 DNA follows: TGCGCCAGCAGCTTGGCTAGCGGGGGGTGGGGCCGAATCGGGTCGAACACCGGGGAGCTGTTTTTT. The rearrangement uses TRBV5-1 and TRBJ2-2; 11 bases are a match to TRBD2. The CDR3 totals 22 residues. With V trimmed by 0 bases and J by 0 bases, 16 bases remained unmatched. Germline V gives CDR1 SGHRS, CDR2 YFSETQ.

The V and J genes are TRBV2 and TRBJ2-1; D tentatively reads TRBD1 or TRBD2 (5 bases each). The CDR3 length is 15 residues. Germline CDR1 reads SNHLY; CDR2 reads FYNNEI. V lost 6 bases and J lost 5, with 17 bases in between. CDR3 sequence: CASRIRDPTNNEQFF. Here the CDR3 DNA reads TGTGCCAGCAGGATCCGGGACCCCACCAACAATGAGCAGTTCTTC.

The rearrangement uses TRBV7-9 and TRBJ2-1; TRBD2 matches 9 bases. J lost 4 bases, V lost 5 bases, and 3 bases had no gene match. CDR3 size: 14 residues. The V gene's germline CDR1 is SEHNR and CDR2 FQNEAQ (reference sequence). Here the CDR3 reads CASSPLAGYNEQFF. Written as DNA, the CDR3 is TGTGCCAGCAGCCCACTAGCGGGTTACAATGAGCAGTTCTTC.

V and J are TRBV28 and TRBJ1-5; the match to TRBD1 covers 7 bases. Germline CDR1 reads MDHEN; CDR2 reads SYDVKM. The junction had 28 bases not matched to a gene; V was cut back by 3 bases and J by 11 bases. The CDR3 totals 20 residues. The CDR3 coding sequence is TGTGCCAGCAGTTTCATAACTCCGATGAGAGACAGGGACCCTCAATGGGCCCAGCATTTT. This encodes CASSFITPMRDRDPQWAQHF.

The gene calls are TRBV28 and TRBJ2-3; TRBD1 might be the D (6 bases). The CDR3 loop spans 13 amino acids. CDR1 is MDHEN, CDR2 SYDVKM, per germline. Trimming took 3 bases from V and 6 from J, leaving 10 bases between them. CDR3 nucleotides: TGTGCCAGCAGTTTGGGGGCGGGCGATACGCAGTATTTT. Its protein is CASSLGAGDTQYF.

This chain connects TRBV23-1 to TRBJ1-3; 7 bases are a match to TRBD1. TRBV23-1 is treated as an ORF (open reading frame) with a function not yet certain. CDR3 size: 17 residues. V dropped 2 bases and J dropped 2; count of bases not matched to a gene: 9. DNA of the CDR3: TGCGCCAGCAGTCAAACCGGAACAGGGGAAGCTGGAAACACCATATATTTT. It specifies CASSQTGTGEAGNTIYF.

The chain couples TRBV2 to TRBJ2-1; D is possibly TRBD2 (5 bases). Germline CDR1 SNHLY, CDR2 FYNNEI. The CDR3 sequence is 15 residues long. V was trimmed by 3 bases and J by 1 base, leaving 10 bases between them. CDR3 sequence (DNA): TGTGCCAGCAGTGACGACGGGGTATCCTACAATGAGCAGTTCTTC. Amino acid sequence: CASSDDGVSYNEQFF.

This sequence joins TRBV7-9 and TRBJ2-7; the D gene is possibly TRBD1 (6 bases). The CDR3 totals 12 residues. The germline CDR1 and CDR2 sequences are SEHNR and FQNEAQ (reference sequence). Trimming took off 5 bases at V and 5 bases at J, with 10 bases between the two ends. CDR3 nucleotide sequence: TGTGCCAGCAGCCACGGACAGCACGAGCAGTACTTC. The encoded protein is CASSHGQHEQYF.

V usage is TRBV7-6 and J usage is TRBJ1-4; D is perhaps TRBD1 (6 bases). Trimming removed 5 bases from V and 7 bases from J, with 17 bases in between. Germline V gives CDR1 SGHVS, CDR2 FNYEAQ. This CDR3 comprises 15 residues. The CDR3 DNA reads TGTGCCAGCAGCCCTGTTGGGGGGCGGATTGAAAAACTGTTTTTT. Translated, it gives CASSPVGGRIEKLFF.

This clone was found once. The rearrangement links TRBV7-6 to TRBJ1-1; D is undetermined. This CDR3 region has 15 residues. Germline V gene data show CDR1 as SGHVS and CDR2 as FNYEAQ. With 1 base removed from V and 1 base from J, the gap between germline ends came to 10 bases. The CDR3 DNA is TGTGCCAGCAGCTTAGAGGCGCGGACGAACACTGAAGCTTTCTTT. It specifies CASSLEARTNTEAFF.

The chain employs TRBV28 and TRBJ2-4, with D perhaps TRBD1 or TRBD2 (6 bases each). CDR1 is MDHEN and CDR2 is SYDVKM in the germline V gene. The CDR3 is 13 amino acids. V shed 5 bases and J shed 7 bases, with 12 bases lying between them. The CDR3 DNA sequence: TGTGCCAGCAGTCTTCGAGGGGGGAACATTCAGTACTTC. Protein product: CASSLRGGNIQYF.

The rearrangement joins TRBV2 to TRBJ1-2; D perhaps matches TRBD1 (5 bases). Germline V gene data show CDR1 as SNHLY and CDR2 as FYNNEI. Trimming removed 1 base from V and 6 bases from J, with 12 bases in between. This CDR3 is 14 amino acids long. CDR3 bases: TGTGCCAGCAGTGAAGAGGGGCCCGTGCATGGCTACACCTTC. It is translated as CASSEEGPVHGYTF.

The chain combines TRBV5-8 with TRBJ1-5, with 9 positions matching TRBD1. The V segment lost 0 bases and the J segment 6 bases; nucleotides outside the gene matches: 1. In germline, CDR1 is SGHTS, CDR2 YDEGEE. The CDR3 extends over 14 amino acids. CDR3 sequence reads: CASSLGQGGQPQHF. CDR3 DNA sequence: TGTGCCAGCAGCTTGGGACAGGGGGGTCAGCCCCAGCATTTT.

The chain employs TRBV4-2 and TRBJ2-1, with 14 bases that match TRBD2. This CDR3 has 14 residues. The J segment lost 13 bases and the V segment lost 4 bases, leaving 6 bases of the junction unmatched. CDR1 and CDR2 from the germline V gene are LGHNA and YNFKEQ. DNA of the CDR3: TGTGCCAGCAGCCTCGGGACTAGCGGGGGACACCAGTTCTTC. This gives the protein CASSLGTSGGHQFF.

J is TRBJ2-1 and V is TRBV12-5; 13 positions agree with TRBD2. Germline CDR1 and CDR2: LGHNT and FRNRAP. The CDR3 runs 15 residues. V lost 6 bases and J lost 4; bases outside the gene matches: 3. The CDR3 sequence: CASGGLAGRYNEQFF. CDR3 DNA sequence: TGTGCTAGTGGGGGACTAGCGGGGAGGTACAATGAGCAGTTCTTC.

This chain links TRBV6-5 with TRBJ1-2; D is perhaps TRBD1 (6 bases). Trimming cost V 4 bases and J 0 bases, with 12 bases left between them. The CDR3 sequence is 15 residues long. The germline V gene encodes CDR1 MNHEY and CDR2 SVGAGI. CDR3 sequence: CASSFTQGSNYGYTF. In nucleotides, the CDR3 is TGTGCCAGCAGTTTTACGCAGGGGTCTAACTATGGCTACACCTTC.

The rearrangement links TRBV9 to TRBJ2-2; 10 positions match TRBD1. The CDR3 runs to 15 residues. CDR1 SGDLS and CDR2 YYNGEE come from the germline V gene. With V trimmed by 4 bases and J by 8 bases, 8 bases remained unmatched. The CDR3, as DNA: TGTGCCAGCAGCCCCGGACAGGGGGTAGGAGGGGAGCTGTTTTTT. This encodes CASSPGQGVGGELFF.

The chain combines TRBV7-8 with TRBJ2-5; 11 positions match TRBD2. The CDR3 consists of 16 residues. V lost 5 bases to trimming and J lost 0 bases; unmatched junction nucleotides: 5. Germline loops: CDR1 SGHVS, CDR2 FQNEAQ. The CDR3 spells CASSPRTSGYQETQYF. The CDR3 DNA reads TGTGCCAGCAGCCCAAGGACTAGCGGGTACCAAGAGACCCAGTACTTC.

The CDR3 DNA is TGTGCCAGCAGTCCTGGTGCGAGTCACACTGAAGCTTTCTTT. The encoded protein is CASSPGASHTEAFF. The chain employs TRBV27 and TRBJ1-1; D is ambiguous. The V gene's germline CDR1 is MNHEY and CDR2 SMNVEV (reference sequence). The CDR3 spans 14 residues. Trimming left V 5 bases short and J 3 bases short, with 13 bases between.

The chain has TRBV5-4 and TRBJ2-7; the D is unclear. This CDR3 is 14 amino acids long. Trimming took 4 bases from V and 0 from J, leaving 11 bases between them. Germline CDR1 and CDR2: SGHNT and YYREEE (reference sequence). This chain's CDR3 is CASSLDGSSYEQYF. As DNA, the CDR3 is TGTGCCAGCAGCCTCGACGGTAGCTCCTACGAGCAGTACTTC.